The 17 T cell receptor beta chains below come from one sample, sequenced in a study of blood T cells in healthy people across ages (dated by TCRdb to between 2014 and 2016). The library was produced with 5' RACE. These reads were obtained on an Illumina HiSeq 2500. A second PCR of about 6 to 12 cycles was run with a J-beta primer mix and a sample-barcoded 5' primer. TCRdb ran its own pipeline on the public reads, namely fastp trimming at Q25 and MiXCR clone calling, and kept in-frame beta chains. Rows are unified per CDR3 protein, each entry keeping the most common DNA and genes. The sample table shows hundreds of thousands of distinct CDR3 sequences, and over 40% are seen once. The ten biggest clones cover 13% of the sample. The sequencing sample was made of blood. These receptors were taken from an elderly woman in good health.

The rearrangement uses TRBV27 and TRBJ1-2; D is ambiguous. Germline CDR1 is MNHEY and CDR2 is SMNVEV (reference sequence). The CDR3 length is 14 residues. Trimming removed 0 bases from V and 6 bases from J, with 11 bases in between. The CDR3 here is CASSLSPGMDGYTF. The CDR3 nucleotides read TGTGCCAGCAGTTTATCCCCGGGGATGGATGGCTACACCTTC.

This sequence joins TRBV9 and TRBJ1-4; D is unresolved. The germline gives CDR1 SGDLS, CDR2 YYNGEE. V shed 3 bases and J shed 0 bases, with 15 bases lying between them. The CDR3 spans 17 residues. The CDR3 spells CASSETPTAATNEKLFF. In nucleotides, the CDR3 is TGTGCCAGCAGCGAGACCCCCACGGCGGCAACTAATGAAAAACTGTTTTTT. Supplemented by reference TRBV9 and TRBJ1-4, the full variable domain reads DSGVTQTPKHLITATGQRVTLRCSPRSGDLSVYWYQQSLDQGLQFLIQYYNGEERAKGNILERFSAQQFPDLHSELNLSSLELGDSALYFCASSETPTAATNEKLFFGSGTQLSVL.

Notes on this clonotype: Possible read error: a much larger clone is one base away. The chain carries TRBV10-3 and TRBJ2-5, with unresolved D. Between the trimmed V and J ends, which lost 3 bases and 4 bases, there was a span of 21 bases. In germline, CDR1 is ENHRY, CDR2 SYGVKD. This CDR3 comprises 17 residues. The CDR3 bases are TGTGCCATCAGTGATTATGGGGAACTGACGGGCTCAGAGACCCAGTACTTC. Its protein product is CAISDYGELTGSETQYF.

The chain uses TRBV20-1 and TRBJ2-1, with TRBD2 matching over 8 bases. V shed 3 bases and J 8 bases; nucleotides not matched to a gene: 6. Germline CDR1 is DFQATT and CDR2 is SNEGSKA (reference sequence). The CDR3 spans 13 residues. The CDR3 loop reads CSARPTSAYEQFF. In nucleotides, the CDR3 is TGCAGTGCTAGGCCGACTAGCGCGTATGAGCAGTTCTTC.

Points on this clonotype: This may arise from a read error, as a much more abundant clone is one base away. This chain links TRBV12-3 or TRBV12-4 with TRBJ1-5; 10 bases agree with TRBD1. CDR3 length equals 14 residues. The junction had 5 bases not matched to a gene; V was cut back by 6 bases and J by 6 bases. CDR3 DNA sequence: TGTGCCAGCAGGGCGACAGGGGGCAGTCAGCCCCAGCATTTT. It yields the protein CASRATGGSQPQHF.

At least ten counts were recorded for this clonotype. V usage is TRBV6-5 and J usage is TRBJ2-1, with 13 positions matching TRBD2. This CDR3 contains 16 residues. V was clipped by 5 bases and J by 7 bases; unmatched bases: 8. The germline V gene encodes CDR1 MNHEY and CDR2 SVGAGI. This CDR3 reads CASSHLGLAGENEQFF. The CDR3 region has the DNA TGTGCCAGCAGTCACCTAGGACTAGCGGGAGAAAATGAGCAGTTCTTC.

The chain is built from TRBV20-1 and TRBJ2-7; no definite D call. This CDR3 region has 15 residues. CDR1 DFQATT and CDR2 SNEGSKA come from the germline V gene (reference sequence). Trimming shortened V by 0 bases and J by 4 bases, and 16 bases separated the two germline ends. The CDR3 DNA follows: TGCAGTGCTAGAGAGGTCTCGGAGCGACCATACGAGCAGTACTTC. Its protein product is CSAREVSERPYEQYF.

The chain recombines TRBV24-1 with TRBJ2-1, with 9 positions matching TRBD2. The germline V gene encodes CDR1 KGHDR and CDR2 SFDVKD. The V gene end was trimmed by 5 bases and the J gene end by 9 bases; junction bases not matched to a gene: 1. The CDR3 is made up of 12 amino acids. In DNA, the CDR3 is TGTGCCACCAGTGGTAGCGGGAGTGAGCAGTTCTTC. Translated, it gives CATSGSGSEQFF.

This clonotype was recorded once. A much larger clone is a single base away; this may be a read error. The chain is built from TRBV28 and TRBJ2-7; D might be TRBD1 or TRBD2, each matching 5 bases. CDR3 length equals 14 residues. Germline V lookup: CDR1 MDHEN, CDR2 SYDVKM. In DNA, the CDR3 is TGTACCAGCAGAAGGGGCGGGCCCATCTACGAGCAGTACTTC. This sequence encodes CTSRRGGPIYEQYF. The full variable domain, with the rest looked up from reference TRBV28 and TRBJ2-7, is DVKVTQSSRYLVKRTGEKVFLECVQDMDHENMFWYRQDPGLGLRLIYFSYDVKMKEKGDIPEGYSVSREKKERFSLILESASTNQTSMYLCTSRRGGPIYEQYFGPGTRLTVT.

With regard to this clonotype: Possible read error: a much larger clone is one base away. The chain links TRBV12-3 or TRBV12-4 to TRBJ2-4; 7 bases align to TRBD2. The assigned J gene may be wrong: the sequence end matches TRBJ2-7 better. The CDR3 contains 13 residues. The CDR3 region is CASGSRGSYEQYF. CDR3 DNA sequence: TGTGCCAGCGGTTCGCGCGGGAGTTACGAGCAGTACTTC.

The V and J genes are TRBV11-2 and TRBJ2-1, with 12 positions matching TRBD2. Germline trimming cut 5 bases from V and 0 bases from J; bases unmatched to any gene: 17. The germline CDR1 and CDR2 sequences are SGHAT and FQNNGV. There are 21 residues in the CDR3. The CDR3 region is CASSHPGASGRGLLSYNEQFF. The CDR3 DNA is TGTGCCAGCAGCCACCCGGGGGCTAGCGGGAGGGGTTTGCTCTCCTACAATGAGCAGTTCTTC.

Points on this clonotype: This may come from a read error, since a much larger clone is one base off. The rearrangement links TRBV7-2 to TRBJ2-3, with 7 nucleotides matching TRBD1. Germline V gene lookup returns CDR1 SGHTA and CDR2 FQGNSA. V lost 11 bases and J lost 6; bases outside the gene matches: 8. This CDR3 is built from 12 residues. CDR3 coding DNA: TGTGCCGACACGAAGGGGGCGGATACGCAGTATTTT. Encoded protein: CADTKGADTQYF.

This clonotype was counted many times. The chain couples TRBV9 to TRBJ2-5, with D possibly matching TRBD2 (5 bases). Germline V lookup: CDR1 SGDLS, CDR2 YYNGEE. V gave up 0 bases and J gave up 5 bases, with 11 bases separating them. The CDR3 spans 14 residues. The chain's CDR3 is CASSVGGGSETQYF. The CDR3 nucleotides are TGTGCCAGCAGCGTAGGTGGAGGATCCGAGACCCAGTACTTC.

The chain uses TRBV27 and TRBJ2-5, with TRBD2 matching 7 bases. The J segment lost 11 bases and the V segment lost 7 bases, leaving 22 bases of the junction unmatched. This CDR3 region has 16 residues. Germline V gives CDR1 MNHEY, CDR2 SMNVEV (reference sequence). CDR3 protein: CASNPSGGRSYNEQYF. The CDR3 region has the DNA TGTGCCAGCAATCCTAGCGGAGGGCGCTCCTACAATGAGCAGTACTTC.

The count of this clonotype is one. The chain has TRBV4-1 and TRBJ2-5; possibly TRBD1 or TRBD2 for D (5 bases each). The V gene lost 0 bases and the J gene lost 3 bases, with 17 bases spanning the gap. Per the germline V gene, CDR1 is MGHRA and CDR2 is YSYEKL. The CDR3 runs 17 residues. This CDR3 reads CASSQDEGRITKETQYF. The CDR3, as DNA: TGCGCCAGCAGCCAAGATGAGGGACGAATTACCAAAGAGACCCAGTACTTC.

The chain has TRBV20-1 and TRBJ2-1; tentative D call: TRBD2 (6 bases). Germline V lookup: CDR1 DFQATT, CDR2 SNEGSKA (reference sequence). V dropped 6 bases and J dropped 6 bases, with 18 bases sitting between them. The CDR3 is made up of 14 amino acids. CDR3 amino acids: CSAEGLEAFNEQFF. CDR3 nucleotide sequence: TGCAGTGCCGAGGGACTCGAAGCGTTCAATGAGCAGTTCTTC.

CDR3 region: CASSLDTGFSYEQYF. CDR3 in DNA: TGTGCCAGCAGCTTAGATACAGGGTTCTCCTACGAGCAGTACTTC. The V and J genes are TRBV7-6 and TRBJ2-7; TRBD1 is a possible D gene (6 bases). V gave up 1 base and J gave up 0 bases, with 10 bases separating them. Germline V gene data show CDR1 as SGHVS and CDR2 as FNYEAQ. The CDR3 consists of 15 residues. Supplemented by reference TRBV7-6 and TRBJ2-7, the full variable domain reads GAGVSQSPRYKVTKRGQDVALRCDPISGHVSLYWYRQALGQGPEFLTYFNYEAQQDKSGLPNDRFSAERPEGSISTLTIQRTEQRDSAMYRCASSLDTGFSYEQYFGPGTRLTVT.